This T cell receptor (beta chain) was identified in a study of blood T cell repertoires in COVID-19. Study-wide context: Nucleic acid was either cDNA or gDNA, and it came from T cells, B-cell-depleted T cells, or PBMCs.

Clones were read by immunoSEQ multiplex PCR, and TCRdb kept only the in-frame ones, dropping some. This table holds around 300,000 clones, about 89% found once. Germline CDR1 reads MGHDK; CDR2 reads SYGVNS. V was clipped by 9 bases and J by 3 bases; unmatched bases: 9. CDR3 length: 15 residues. The chain links TRBV25-1 to TRBJ2-2, with 8 bases fitting TRBD2. Sequenced: peripheral blood. The receptor was isolated from a man aged 50 to 59 with acute or convalescent COVID-19. The CDR3 DNA sequence: TGTGCCAGTAGCATAGCGGGGACGTACACCGGGGAGCTGTTTTTT. This sequence encodes CASSIAGTYTGELFF. The variable domain in full, completed from reference TRBV25-1 and TRBJ2-2, reads EADIYQTPRYLVIGTGKKITLECSQTMGHDKMYWYQQDPGMELHLIHYSYGVNSTEKGDLSSESTVSRIRTEHFPLTLESARPSHTSQYLCASSIAGTYTGELFFGEGSRLTVL.